These T cell receptor beta chains were read from a single sample in a study of T cell clones after liver transplantation. Only in-frame clones appear in the TCRdb table, and some are missing; sequencing was by immunoSEQ multiplex PCR. The sample has roughly 100,000 clones, about 86% seen once; the top ten hold approximately 2.9%. Sequenced here: CD4+ T cells from blood, sampled around 44 months after liver transplant. The receptors stem from a human patient who received a liver transplant. The T cells may partly be graft donor cells. CDR3s include the opening cysteine and the closing phenylalanine or tryptophan. A D gene is named only where the DNA matches it firmly. Size is omitted from some rows. Given values are once, few, many or a class for expanded clones.

d_gene: TRBD2
v_gene: TRBV5-1
j_gene: TRBJ2-3
abundance: -
CDR3aa: CASSLGASGSAADTQYF
CDR3nt: TGCGCCAGCAGCTTGGGGGCAAGCGGGAGCGCGGCAGATACGCAGTATTTT

d_gene: TRBD2
v_gene: TRBV30
j_gene: TRBJ2-3
abundance: -
CDR3aa: CAWSLTSGITDTQYF
CDR3nt: TGTGCCTGGAGCTTGACTAGCGGGATCACAGATACGCAGTATTTT

d_gene: -
v_gene: TRBV7-6
j_gene: TRBJ2-1
abundance: -
CDR3aa: CASSSTPQTGFEQFF
CDR3nt: TGTGCCAGCAGCTCAACCCCTCAGACGGGTTTTGAGCAGTTCTTC

d_gene: -
v_gene: TRBV4-1
j_gene: TRBJ1-4
abundance: -
CDR3aa: CASSQPLLRPRATNEKLFF
CDR3nt: TGCGCCAGCAGCCAACCCTTACTGAGGCCGAGAGCAACTAATGAAAAACTGTTTTTT

d_gene: TRBD1
v_gene: TRBV5-8
j_gene: TRBJ1-4
abundance: -
CDR3aa: CASSLYSGGAEKLFF
CDR3nt: TGTGCCAGCAGCTTGTATTCAGGGGGCGCGGAAAAACTGTTTTTT

d_gene: TRBD2
v_gene: TRBV5-1
j_gene: TRBJ2-7
abundance: few
CDR3aa: CASSGGTSGSSGSYEQYF
CDR3nt: TGCGCCAGCAGCGGAGGGACTAGCGGGAGCTCTGGCTCCTACGAGCAGTACTTC

d_gene: -
v_gene: TRBV4-2
j_gene: TRBJ2-6
abundance: few
CDR3aa: CASSQDRGAGANVLTF
CDR3nt: TGTGCCAGCAGCCAAGATAGAGGGGCTGGGGCCAACGTCCTGACTTTC

d_gene: -
v_gene: TRBV18
j_gene: TRBJ2-5
abundance: -
CDR3aa: CASSPGKRETQYF
CDR3nt: TGTGCCAGCTCACCAGGAAAGAGAGAGACCCAGTACTTC

d_gene: -
v_gene: TRBV5-1
j_gene: TRBJ1-1
abundance: -
CDR3aa: CASSRVGMNTEAFF
CDR3nt: TGCGCCAGCAGCCGCGTGGGAATGAACACTGAAGCTTTCTTT

d_gene: -
v_gene: TRBV5-8
j_gene: TRBJ1-3
abundance: -
CDR3aa: CASSLEEYRSGNTIYF
CDR3nt: TGTGCCAGCAGCTTGGAGGAATACAGATCAGGAAACACCATATATTTT

d_gene: -
v_gene: TRBV30
j_gene: TRBJ2-3
abundance: -
CDR3aa: CAQQGSTDTQYF
CDR3nt: TGTGCCCAACAGGGAAGCACAGATACGCAGTATTTT

d_gene: -
v_gene: TRBV28
j_gene: TRBJ2-2
abundance: -
CDR3aa: CASSWGTGELFF
CDR3nt: TGTGCCAGCAGTTGGGGGACCGGGGAGCTGTTTTTT

d_gene: TRBD1
v_gene: TRBV19
j_gene: TRBJ1-2
abundance: -
CDR3aa: CASSGLDRASNYGYTF
CDR3nt: TGTGCCAGTAGTGGACTAGACAGGGCATCTAACTATGGCTACACCTTC

d_gene: -
v_gene: TRBV9
j_gene: TRBJ2-3
abundance: -
CDR3aa: CASSARVTQYF
CDR3nt: TGTGCCAGCAGCGCTAGAGTTACGCAGTATTTT

d_gene: -
v_gene: TRBV5-4
j_gene: TRBJ1-3
abundance: -
CDR3aa: CASSLGTGPSSGNTIYF
CDR3nt: TGTGCCAGCAGCTTGGGTACGGGCCCCAGCTCTGGAAACACCATATATTTT

d_gene: TRBD1
v_gene: TRBV18
j_gene: TRBJ1-2
abundance: -
CDR3aa: CASSPDRVKGYGYTF
CDR3nt: TGTGCCAGCTCACCGGACAGGGTAAAGGGCTATGGCTACACCTTC

d_gene: -
v_gene: TRBV21-1
j_gene: TRBJ2-4
abundance: -
CDR3aa: CASSKEQGGENIQYF
CDR3nt: TGTGCCAGCAGCAAAGAACAGGGGGGCGAAAACATTCAGTACTTC

d_gene: TRBD1
v_gene: TRBV2
j_gene: TRBJ1-3
abundance: -
CDR3aa: CASSEGAPGQGSGNTIYF
CDR3nt: TGTGCCAGCAGTGAAGGAGCTCCCGGACAGGGCTCTGGAAACACCATATATTTT

d_gene: TRBD1
v_gene: TRBV25-1
j_gene: TRBJ1-2
abundance: -
CDR3aa: CASSPPGTEGYGYTF
CDR3nt: TGTGCCAGCAGTCCCCCCGGGACAGAGGGGTATGGCTACACCTTC

d_gene: -
v_gene: TRBV14
j_gene: TRBJ1-6
abundance: -
CDR3aa: CASSQGSAAPLHF
CDR3nt: TGTGCCAGCAGCCAAGGGTCGGCGGCACCCCTCCACTTT

d_gene: -
v_gene: TRBV2
j_gene: TRBJ1-1
abundance: -
CDR3aa: CASNPGMLNTEAFF
CDR3nt: TGTGCCAGCAACCCAGGGATGTTGAACACTGAAGCTTTCTTT

d_gene: TRBD2
v_gene: TRBV7-9
j_gene: TRBJ2-5
abundance: -
CDR3aa: CASSSRAGDPLETQYF
CDR3nt: TGTGCCAGCAGCTCACGGGCGGGGGACCCGTTGGAGACCCAGTACTTC

d_gene: -
v_gene: TRBV7-3
j_gene: TRBJ2-3
abundance: -
CDR3aa: CASSLVGGVVETQYF
CDR3nt: TGTGCCAGCAGCTTAGTCGGGGGTGTAGTGGAGACGCAGTATTTT

d_gene: -
v_gene: TRBV15
j_gene: TRBJ2-7
abundance: once
CDR3aa: CATSRGGLVYEQYF
CDR3nt: TGTGCCACCAGCAGAGGGGGGCTAGTTTACGAGCAGTACTTC

d_gene: TRBD1
v_gene: TRBV28
j_gene: TRBJ2-5
abundance: -
CDR3aa: CASSFIGTDQETQYF
CDR3nt: TGTGCCAGCAGTTTTATAGGGACAGACCAAGAGACCCAGTACTTC

d_gene: TRBD1
v_gene: TRBV7-9
j_gene: TRBJ1-2
abundance: -
CDR3aa: CASSARTGRDYGYTF
CDR3nt: TGTGCCAGCAGCGCTAGGACAGGGAGGGACTATGGCTACACCTTC

d_gene: -
v_gene: TRBV25-1
j_gene: TRBJ1-5
abundance: -
CDR3aa: CASSVGEQPQHF
CDR3nt: TGTGCCAGCAGTGTCGGCGAGCAGCCCCAGCATTTT

d_gene: -
v_gene: TRBV5-6
j_gene: TRBJ1-2
abundance: once
CDR3aa: CASSRETYWTF
CDR3nt: TGTGCCAGCAGCCGTGAGACGTACTGGACCTTC

d_gene: TRBD1
v_gene: TRBV7-3
j_gene: TRBJ2-7
abundance: once
CDR3aa: CASSPGQGYEQYF
CDR3nt: TGTGCCAGCAGCCCGGGACAGGGTTACGAGCAGTACTTC

d_gene: TRBD1
v_gene: TRBV7-2
j_gene: TRBJ2-5
abundance: -
CDR3aa: CASSPGTGGETQYF
CDR3nt: TGTGCCAGCAGCCCAGGGACAGGGGGAGAGACCCAGTACTTC

d_gene: -
v_gene: TRBV30
j_gene: TRBJ1-2
abundance: -
CDR3aa: CAWHPGGTYGYTF
CDR3nt: TGTGCCTGGCACCCCGGGGGCACCTATGGCTACACCTTC

d_gene: -
v_gene: TRBV4-3
j_gene: TRBJ2-7
abundance: once
CDR3aa: CASSQGASDAYEQYF
CDR3nt: TGCGCCAGCAGCCAAGGGGCTAGTGATGCCTACGAGCAGTACTTC

d_gene: TRBD1
v_gene: TRBV19
j_gene: TRBJ2-7
abundance: -
CDR3aa: CASSNPGQGIYEQYF
CDR3nt: TGTGCCAGTAGTAACCCGGGACAGGGCATCTACGAGCAGTACTTC

d_gene: -
v_gene: TRBV2
j_gene: TRBJ1-4
abundance: -
CDR3aa: CASSNIQGVLGNEKLFF
CDR3nt: TGTGCCAGCAGTAATATACAGGGAGTGCTCGGTAATGAAAAACTGTTTTTT

d_gene: TRBD2
v_gene: TRBV4-1
j_gene: TRBJ2-4
abundance: -
CDR3aa: CASSWPGGEGRSAQNIQYF
CDR3nt: TGCGCCAGCAGCTGGCCCGGGGGGGAGGGCCGATCAGCCCAAAACATTCAGTACTTC

d_gene: -
v_gene: TRBV4-2
j_gene: TRBJ1-4
abundance: -
CDR3aa: CASSQAPTAATNEKLFF
CDR3nt: TGTGCCAGCAGCCAAGCCCCGACGGCTGCAACTAATGAAAAACTGTTTTTT

d_gene: TRBD1
v_gene: TRBV5-1
j_gene: TRBJ2-3
abundance: -
CDR3aa: CASSSQGQGARDTQYF
CDR3nt: TGCGCCAGCAGCTCTCAGGGACAGGGGGCTCGTGATACGCAGTATTTT

d_gene: -
v_gene: TRBV18
j_gene: TRBJ2-6
abundance: -
CDR3aa: CASSPPRGAGRLEANVLTF
CDR3nt: TGTGCCAGCTCACCACCGAGGGGGGCAGGGCGACTTGAGGCCAACGTCCTGACTTTC

d_gene: -
v_gene: TRBV9
j_gene: TRBJ2-5
abundance: -
CDR3aa: CASSPGSQMQETQYF
CDR3nt: TGTGCCAGCAGCCCTGGATCGCAAATGCAAGAGACCCAGTACTTC

d_gene: -
v_gene: TRBV7-2
j_gene: TRBJ1-2
abundance: -
CDR3aa: CASSPRTWAGVYGYTF
CDR3nt: TGTGCCAGCAGCCCACGAACCTGGGCAGGCGTCTATGGCTACACCTTC

d_gene: TRBD2
v_gene: TRBV27
j_gene: TRBJ2-7
abundance: -
CDR3aa: CASSVLAGPNYEQYF
CDR3nt: TGTGCCAGCAGTGTTCTAGCGGGGCCTAACTACGAGCAGTACTTC

d_gene: -
v_gene: TRBV7-7
j_gene: TRBJ2-7
abundance: -
CDR3aa: CASSLAGNYEQYF
CDR3nt: TGTGCCAGCAGCTTGGCGGGGAACTACGAGCAGTACTTC

d_gene: -
v_gene: TRBV10-1
j_gene: TRBJ2-1
abundance: -
CDR3aa: CASSVSQGMEQFF
CDR3nt: TGCGCCAGCAGTGTTAGTCAGGGGATGGAGCAGTTCTTC

d_gene: TRBD2
v_gene: TRBV6-1
j_gene: TRBJ2-1
abundance: -
CDR3aa: CASSRGLAGAGEQFF
CDR3nt: TGTGCCAGCAGTAGAGGACTAGCGGGAGCGGGGGAGCAGTTCTTC

d_gene: TRBD1
v_gene: TRBV7-2
j_gene: TRBJ1-4
abundance: -
CDR3aa: CASSLVGTGVRTNEKLFF
CDR3nt: TGTGCCAGCAGCTTAGTCGGGACAGGGGTTAGAACTAATGAAAAACTGTTTTTT

d_gene: TRBD1
v_gene: TRBV2
j_gene: TRBJ1-2
abundance: -
CDR3aa: CASSETRTGGGYTF
CDR3nt: TGTGCCAGCAGTGAAACCCGGACAGGGGGCGGCTACACCTTC